This TCR beta chain came from a study of blood T cell repertoires in COVID-19. About the research overall: PBMCs, B-cell-depleted T cells, or T cells provided the cDNA or gDNA that made up the material.

Study processing details: Reference gene primer amplification yielded estimated nucleated cell counts. The protocol was immunoSEQ multiplex PCR, while the TCRdb copy is restricted to in-frame clones and leaves out a portion. Clone size and V and J calls were adopted from that table, with D and trimming inferred from the DNA. Of roughly 250,000 clones in the sample, more than 65% were seen once. V shed 3 bases and J 5 bases; nucleotides not matched to a gene: 2. Germline V gives CDR1 SGHDT, CDR2 YYEEEE. This CDR3 region has 13 residues. This receptor was identified in a person aged 70 to 79 with COVID-19, enrolled during active disease. J is TRBJ2-5 and V is TRBV5-6; 9 bases match TRBD1. The source material was peripheral blood. DNA of the CDR3: TGTGCCAGCAGCTCCGGACAGGGGGAGACCCAGTACTTC. This gives the protein CASSSGQGETQYF.